This paragraph covers one T cell receptor (beta chain) sequence. Profiling relied on immunoSEQ multiplex PCR, and the TCRdb table lists in-frame clones only, not all of them. This sample has over 200,000 clones, with over 75% found just once. This sample was included in a study of blood T cell repertoires in COVID-19. Across the study: The study drew acute and convalescent COVID-19 samples from the United States, Italy and Spain. From T cells, B-cell-depleted T cells, or PBMCs came the material, which was cDNA or gDNA.

V was trimmed by 5 bases and J by 7 bases, leaving 9 bases between them. This CDR3 is built from 11 residues. The V gene's germline CDR1 is SEHNR and CDR2 FQNEAQ (reference sequence). Grouping used clinical history reported by participants in a survey and questionnaire. For recovered donors of Cohort 3, there were two negative PCRs, clearance, or symptom resolution. Sequenced sample: PBMCs or T cells enriched from blood (not recorded which). The sequence derives from a woman between 50 and 59 years old who had recovered from COVID-19. The chain has TRBV7-9 and TRBJ2-7; D gene ambiguous. The CDR3 DNA is TGTGCCAGCAGCCCCTTCAGTGAGCAGTACTTC. Residues: CASSPFSEQYF.